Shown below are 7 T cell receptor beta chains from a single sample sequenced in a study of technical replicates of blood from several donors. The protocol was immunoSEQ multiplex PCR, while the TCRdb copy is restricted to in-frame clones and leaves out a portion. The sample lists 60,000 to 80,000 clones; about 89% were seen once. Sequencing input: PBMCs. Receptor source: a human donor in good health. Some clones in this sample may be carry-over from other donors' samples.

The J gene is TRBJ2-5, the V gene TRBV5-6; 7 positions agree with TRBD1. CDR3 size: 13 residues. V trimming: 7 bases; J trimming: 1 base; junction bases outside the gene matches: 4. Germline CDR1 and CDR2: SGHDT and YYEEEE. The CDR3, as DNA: TGTGCCAGCGAATACAGGGGCCAAGAGACCCAGTACTTC. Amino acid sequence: CASEYRGQETQYF.

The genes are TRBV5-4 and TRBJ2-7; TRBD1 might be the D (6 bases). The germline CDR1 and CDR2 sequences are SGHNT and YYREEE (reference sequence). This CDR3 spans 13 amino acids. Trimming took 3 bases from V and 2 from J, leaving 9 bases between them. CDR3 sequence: CASSWGPAYEQYF. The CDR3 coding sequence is TGTGCCAGCAGCTGGGGGCCCGCCTACGAGCAGTACTTC.

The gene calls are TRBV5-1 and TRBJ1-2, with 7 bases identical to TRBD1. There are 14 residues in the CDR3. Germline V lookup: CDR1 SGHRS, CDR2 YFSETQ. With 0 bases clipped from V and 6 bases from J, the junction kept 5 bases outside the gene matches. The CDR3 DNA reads TGCGCCAGCAGCTTGGGTCTCCAGGGGGATGGCTACACCTTC. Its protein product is CASSLGLQGDGYTF.

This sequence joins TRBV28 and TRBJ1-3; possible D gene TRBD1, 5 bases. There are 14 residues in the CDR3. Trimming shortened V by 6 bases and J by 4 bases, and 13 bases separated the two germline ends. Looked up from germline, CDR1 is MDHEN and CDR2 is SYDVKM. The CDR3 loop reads CASSKQGGGNTIYF. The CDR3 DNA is TGTGCCAGCAGCAAGCAGGGTGGGGGAAACACCATATATTTT.

The CDR3 nucleotides are TGCAGCGTTGTTAGGGGTGGAAACACTGAAGCTTTCTTT. Translating it yields CSVVRGGNTEAFF. This sequence joins TRBV29-1 and TRBJ1-1; perhaps TRBD1 as D (5 bases). V was pared by 4 bases and J by 2 bases, with 11 bases between. CDR1 is SQVTM, CDR2 ANQGSEA, per germline. CDR3 length equals 13 residues. Looking up the rest from reference TRBV29-1 and TRBJ1-1 gives the full variable domain: SAVISQKPSRDICQRGTSLTIQCQVDSQVTMMFWYRQQPGQSLTLIATANQGSEATYESGFVIDKFPISRPNLTFSTLTVSNMSPEDSSIYLCSVVRGGNTEAFFGQGTRLTVV.

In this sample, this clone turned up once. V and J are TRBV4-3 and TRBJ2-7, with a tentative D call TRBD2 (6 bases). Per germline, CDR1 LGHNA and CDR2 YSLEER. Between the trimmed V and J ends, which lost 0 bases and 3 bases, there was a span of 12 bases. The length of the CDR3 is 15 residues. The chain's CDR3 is CASSQDFGGYYEQYF. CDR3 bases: TGCGCCAGCAGCCAAGATTTCGGGGGATACTACGAGCAGTACTTC.

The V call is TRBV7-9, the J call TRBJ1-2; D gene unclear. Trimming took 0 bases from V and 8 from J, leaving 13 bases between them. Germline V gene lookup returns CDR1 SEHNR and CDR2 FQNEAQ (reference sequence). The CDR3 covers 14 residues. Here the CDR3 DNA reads TGTGCCAGCAGCTTAGCGGACTGGGTCGGGGGCTACACCTTC. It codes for CASSLADWVGGYTF.